This T cell receptor beta chain comes out of a study of T cell responses to AZD1222 COVID-19 vaccine. Study-wide results and limits: The study identified only five or six AZD1222 recipients as seropositive at baseline. Repertoire sampling was restricted to post-peak T cell response timepoints. Clonal diversity may have been underestimated, and the donors were mostly white British, with more females than males.

Data came from immunoSEQ multiplex PCR; TCRdb stores just in-frame clones and leaves some out. The data contain some 24,000 clones, 70% to 90% of them singletons. This clone appeared a single time. Its specificity is unknown. This material consisted of peripheral blood, taken 28 days after the second AZD1222 dose. This clonotype was obtained from an adult who received the AZD1222 COVID-19 vaccine.

The CDR3 sequence: CASRLNTEAFF. The CDR3 DNA is TGTGCCAGCAGACTGAACACTGAAGCTTTCTTT. The rearrangement links TRBV7-2 to TRBJ1-1; D unclear. V lost 6 bases to trimming and J lost 0 bases, with 2 bases between them. CDR3 size: 11 residues. Per the germline V gene, CDR1 is SGHTA and CDR2 is FQGNSA.